A single TCR beta chain is shown here with its context. Isocitrate dehydrogenase mutation was absent in all glioblastoma patients. This entry is derived from a study of glioma-infiltrating T cells after dendritic cell vaccination. Across the whole study: Autologous tumor lysate was loaded overnight onto monocyte-derived dendritic cells grown less than 8 days with IL-4 and GM-CSF.

Germline V gives CDR1 LGHNA, CDR2 YNFKEQ. Trimming removed 0 bases at V and 1 base at J, with 9 bases between. CDR3 size: 15 residues. The immunoSEQ assay amplified TCRB CDR3 from up to 2 ug DNA. Profiled with immunoSEQ multiplex PCR; TCRdb holds only in-frame clones, not every one. The table shows about 64,000 clones, with about 81% occurring only once. V gene TRBV4-2 combines with J gene TRBJ1-1; possibly TRBD1 for D (6 bases). This receptor was identified in a human donor with glioblastoma. The material sequenced was blood, taken before dendritic cell vaccination. CDR3 DNA: TGTGCCAGCAGCCAAGAACAGGGTTCGAACACTGAAGCTTTCTTT. Translation: CASSQEQGSNTEAFF.